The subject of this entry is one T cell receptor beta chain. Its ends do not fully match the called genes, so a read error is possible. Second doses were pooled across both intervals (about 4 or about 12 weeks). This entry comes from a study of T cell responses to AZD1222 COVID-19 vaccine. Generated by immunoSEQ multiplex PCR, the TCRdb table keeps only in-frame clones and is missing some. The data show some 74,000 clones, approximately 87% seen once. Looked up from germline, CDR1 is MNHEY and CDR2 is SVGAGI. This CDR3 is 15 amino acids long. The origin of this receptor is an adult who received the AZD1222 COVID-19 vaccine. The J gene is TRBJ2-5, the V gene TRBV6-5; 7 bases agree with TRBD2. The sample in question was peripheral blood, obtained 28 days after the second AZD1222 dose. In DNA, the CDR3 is TGTGCCAGCAGTCACTCCAGAGCGGGAAAAGAGACCCAGTACTTC. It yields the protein CASSHSRAGKETQYF.